A single TCR beta chain is shown here with its context. Its antigen is undetermined. Profiling relied on immunoSEQ multiplex PCR, and the TCRdb table lists in-frame clones only, not all of them. The sample yields 180,000 or so clones, roughly nine tenths seen once. This entry belongs to a study of T cell responses to AZD1222 COVID-19 vaccine. Study-wide findings and caveats: Two AZD1222 administrations were followed by greater Spike-specific TCR breadth and depth. The donor group comprised mostly white British people and more females; the analysis possibly underestimated clonal diversity. Regions left unmutated in variants are reportedly the target of nearly half of spike-specific TCRs.

This sequence originates from an adult who received the AZD1222 COVID-19 vaccine. The sequences come from peripheral blood, collected 28 days after the second AZD1222 dose.

The chain's CDR3 is CASSPGQAGNEQFF. The CDR3, as DNA: TGTGCCAGCAGCCCCGGACAGGCGGGCAATGAGCAGTTCTTC. This sequence joins TRBV3-1 (or the pseudogene TRBV3-2) and TRBJ2-1, with 7 bases lining up with TRBD1. With 4 bases clipped from V and 6 bases from J, the junction kept 6 bases outside the gene matches. CDR1 and CDR2 (germline): LGHDT, YNNKEL (reference sequence). The CDR3 consists of 14 residues.